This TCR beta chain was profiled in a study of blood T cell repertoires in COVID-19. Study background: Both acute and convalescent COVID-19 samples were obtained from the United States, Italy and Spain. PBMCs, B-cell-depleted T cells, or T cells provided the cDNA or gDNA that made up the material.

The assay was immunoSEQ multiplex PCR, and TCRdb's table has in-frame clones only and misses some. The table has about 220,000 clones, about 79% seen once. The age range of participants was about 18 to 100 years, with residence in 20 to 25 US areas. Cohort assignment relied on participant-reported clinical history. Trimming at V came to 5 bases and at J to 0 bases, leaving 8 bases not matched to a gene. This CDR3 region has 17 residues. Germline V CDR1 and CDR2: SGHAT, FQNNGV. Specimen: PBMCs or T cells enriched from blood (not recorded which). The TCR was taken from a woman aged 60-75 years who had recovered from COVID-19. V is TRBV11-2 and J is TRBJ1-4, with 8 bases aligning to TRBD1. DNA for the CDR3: TGTGCCAGCAGCGCCACCGGGACAGGTTCAACTAATGAAAAACTGTTTTTT. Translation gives CASSATGTGSTNEKLFF.